A single sample gave rise to the 14 T cell receptor beta chains below, sequenced in a study of identical twins. One entry per CDR3 protein results from TCRdb running MiXCR on the 5' RACE reads. The sample records around 1.7 million distinct CDR3 sequences, more than 30% being singletons. The sample taken for sequencing was cord blood. These receptors were collected from a newborn girl in good health.

The J gene is TRBJ2-1, the V gene TRBV30; no firm D call. Trimming pared 1 base from V and 9 bases from J, leaving 7 bases between. Germline CDR1 reads GTSNPN; CDR2 reads SVGIG (reference sequence). This CDR3 has 11 residues. The CDR3 DNA sequence: TGTGCCTGGAGTGAGAGCAGTGAGCAGTTCTTC. Protein product: CAWSESSEQFF.

A few counts support this clonotype. The V call is TRBV6-1, the J call TRBJ2-1; tentative D call: TRBD1 (5 bases). Germline V gives CDR1 MNHNS, CDR2 SASEGT. The CDR3 is made up of 13 amino acids. The V end was cut by 7 bases, the J end by 3 bases, with 10 bases between. DNA for the CDR3: TGTGCCAGCATTCGGCAGGGCTACAATGAGCAGTTCTTC. It encodes CASIRQGYNEQFF.

This rearrangement joins TRBV5-4 to TRBJ2-7; 7 nucleotides match TRBD2. The CDR3 extends over 15 amino acids. After removal of 2 bases from V and 7 bases from J, the junction contained 12 bases not matched to a gene. Germline CDR1 and CDR2: SGHNT and YYREEE (reference sequence). The CDR3 reads CASSFHGGRYNEQYF. For the CDR3, the DNA is TGTGCCAGCAGCTTCCACGGCGGGAGATACAATGAGCAGTACTTC. Filled out from reference TRBV5-4 and TRBJ2-7, the complete variable domain reads ETGVTQSPTHLIKTRGQQVTLRCSSQSGHNTVSWYQQALGQGPQFIFQYYREEENGRGNFPPRFSGLQFPNYSSELNVNALELDDSALYLCASSFHGGRYNEQYFGPGTRLTVT.

This chain links TRBV5-1 with TRBJ1-2; TRBD1 matches at 7 bases. V shed 4 bases and J 6 bases; nucleotides not matched to a gene: 6. The germline gives CDR1 SGHRS, CDR2 YFSETQ. The CDR3 has 13 residues. The CDR3: CASSITGVHGYTF. The CDR3 nucleotides are TGCGCCAGCAGCATAACAGGGGTTCATGGCTACACCTTC.

The rearrangement links TRBV7-9 to TRBJ2-1; no definite D call. The J call may be in error: the DNA end matches TRBJ2-7 better. There are 15 residues in the CDR3. Germline V gene lookup returns CDR1 SEHNR and CDR2 FQNEAQ (reference sequence). CDR3: CASSLWLSSYNEQYF. The CDR3 DNA reads as TGTGCCAGCAGCTTATGGTTGAGCTCCTACAATGAGCAGTACTTC.

This chain connects TRBV21-1 to TRBJ1-4; the table's D call, TRBD1, was not checked against the DNA. TRBV21-1 is assigned pseudogene status. The CDR3 contains 18 residues. CDR3 protein: CASSKLGDRSTANEKLFF. CDR3 bases: TGTGCCAGCAGCAAATTGGGTGACAGGTCGACTGCGAATGAAAAACTGTTTTTT.

The chain joins TRBV27 to TRBJ1-1; D possibly corresponds to TRBD1 (5 bases). This CDR3 region has 15 residues. V lost 1 base and J lost 3, with 12 bases in between. Germline V lookup: CDR1 MNHEY, CDR2 SMNVEV (reference sequence). The CDR3 sequence: CASSLFGRAYTEAFF. For the CDR3, the DNA is TGTGCCAGCAGTTTATTTGGCAGGGCCTACACTGAAGCTTTCTTT.

In its sample, this clonotype was seen once. DNA for the CDR3: TGTGCCAGCAGTTTATTCCTAGACAGCAATGAGCAGTACTTC. Translated: CASSLFLDSNEQYF. The chain carries TRBV28 and TRBJ2-7, with TRBD1 as a possible D gene (5 bases). Germline CDR1 is MDHEN and CDR2 is SYDVKM. Trimming took 1 base from V and 7 from J, leaving 14 bases between them. The CDR3 runs to 14 residues.

This chain joins TRBV6-1 and TRBJ2-4, with 8 bases fitting TRBD1. Germline V gene sequence: CDR1 MNHNS, CDR2 SASEGT. V lost 2 bases and J lost 6; bases outside the gene matches: 9. This CDR3 is 16 amino acids long. In nucleotides, the CDR3 is TGTGCCAGCAGTGAACATGGTCGCAGGGGGCTAAACATTCAGTACTTC. Amino acid sequence: CASSEHGRRGLNIQYF.

This clonotype was counted a few times. The CDR3 loop reads CASSLELARNEQFF. The CDR3, as DNA: TGCGCCAGCAGCTTGGAACTAGCTAGGAATGAGCAGTTCTTC. The chain employs TRBV5-1 and TRBJ2-1; possible D gene TRBD2, 6 bases. V lost 0 bases and J lost 7, with 11 bases in between. This CDR3 region has 14 residues. In germline, CDR1 is SGHRS, CDR2 YFSETQ.

CDR3 loop: CASSPGTFITDTQYF. CDR3 nucleotides: TGTGCCAGCAGCCCCGGGACTTTCATCACAGATACGCAGTATTTT. The V call is TRBV5-6, the J call TRBJ2-3, with a weak D call TRBD2 (6 bases). The CDR3 sequence is 15 residues long. Germline V gives CDR1 SGHDT, CDR2 YYEEEE. Trimming removed 4 bases at V and 2 bases at J, with 14 bases between.

This clonotype was seen at least ten times. The gene calls are TRBV29-1 and TRBJ2-5; D is unresolved. The CDR3 covers 14 residues. The germline V gene has CDR1 SQVTM and CDR2 ANQGSEA. V shed 1 base and J shed 2 bases, with 11 bases lying between them. CDR3 in amino acids: CSVEAVAWQETQYF. The CDR3 DNA reads as TGCAGCGTTGAAGCGGTAGCTTGGCAAGAGACCCAGTACTTC. The entire variable domain, with the rest obtained from reference TRBV29-1 and TRBJ2-5, is as follows: SAVISQKPSRDICQRGTSLTIQCQVDSQVTMMFWYRQQPGQSLTLIATANQGSEATYESGFVIDKFPISRPNLTFSTLTVSNMSPEDSSIYLCSVEAVAWQETQYFGPGTRLLVL.

This clonotype was counted ten times or more. The V gene is TRBV7-2, the J gene TRBJ2-7; TRBD2 matches at 9 bases. CDR1 is SGHTA, CDR2 FQGNSA, per germline. The ends lost 2 bases at V and 4 bases at J; junction bases unmatched: 9. CDR3 length equals 16 residues. In nucleotides, the CDR3 is TGTGCCAGCAGCTTACGGTACCTAGCGGGGTCATACGAGCAGTACTTC. Translating it yields CASSLRYLAGSYEQYF.

This rearrangement joins TRBV19 to TRBJ2-1; 9 nucleotides agree with TRBD2. The V gene end was trimmed by 3 bases and the J gene end by 0 bases; junction bases not matched to a gene: 6. CDR1 and CDR2 (germline): LNHDA, SQIVND (reference sequence). CDR3 length: 17 amino acids. Here the CDR3 DNA reads TGTGCCAGTAGTATCGGGACTAGCACCTTCTCCTACAATGAGCAGTTCTTC. Protein: CASSIGTSTFSYNEQFF.